One T cell receptor (beta chain) is described in this entry. Its antigen is not known. TCRdb reprocessed the reads with MiXCR, giving one entry per CDR3 protein. The data show just under 500,000 distinct CDR3 sequences, more than 30% seen once. With V trimmed by 1 base and J by 9 bases, 10 bases remained unmatched. The CDR3 consists of 16 residues. Looked up from germline, CDR1 is MGHDK and CDR2 is SYGVNS. This entry comes from a study of T cell repertoires in cytomegalovirus infection. Study overall: HLA-B-restricted CMV epitopes that are well studied were used alongside recently identified HLA-C-restricted ones. Signatures in public TCR beta sequences pointed to both CMV infection and matching HLA type.

General study points: Cumulative frequency (of public TCR beta family members) identified carriers of CMV plus the relevant HLA.

This clonotype originated in a human donor in good health (CMV status not recorded). Some clones in this sample may be carry-over from other donors' samples. This chain connects TRBV25-1 to TRBJ2-1, with 9 bases lining up with TRBD2. The sequences come from cultured PBMCs, collected from culture after CMV antigen stimulation. This CDR3 is CASSESKGVAGVEQFF. CDR3 DNA: TGTGCCAGCAGTGAATCCAAGGGGGTAGCGGGAGTTGAGCAGTTCTTC.